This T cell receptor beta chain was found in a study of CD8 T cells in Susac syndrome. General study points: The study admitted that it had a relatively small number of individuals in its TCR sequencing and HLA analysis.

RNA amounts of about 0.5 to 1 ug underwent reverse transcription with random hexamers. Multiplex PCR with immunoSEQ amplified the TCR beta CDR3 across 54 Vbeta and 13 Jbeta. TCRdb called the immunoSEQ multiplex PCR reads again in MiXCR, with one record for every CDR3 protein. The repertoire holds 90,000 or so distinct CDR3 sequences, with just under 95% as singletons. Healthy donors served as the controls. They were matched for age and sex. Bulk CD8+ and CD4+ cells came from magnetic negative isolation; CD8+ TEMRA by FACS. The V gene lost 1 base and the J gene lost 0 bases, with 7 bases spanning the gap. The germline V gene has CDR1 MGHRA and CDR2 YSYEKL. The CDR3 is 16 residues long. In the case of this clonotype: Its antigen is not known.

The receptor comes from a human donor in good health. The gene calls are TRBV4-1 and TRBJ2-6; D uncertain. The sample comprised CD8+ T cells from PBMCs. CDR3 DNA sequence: TGCGCCAGCAGCCAAGTGGCGCCCTCTGGGGCCAACGTCCTGACTTTC. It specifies CASSQVAPSGANVLTF.